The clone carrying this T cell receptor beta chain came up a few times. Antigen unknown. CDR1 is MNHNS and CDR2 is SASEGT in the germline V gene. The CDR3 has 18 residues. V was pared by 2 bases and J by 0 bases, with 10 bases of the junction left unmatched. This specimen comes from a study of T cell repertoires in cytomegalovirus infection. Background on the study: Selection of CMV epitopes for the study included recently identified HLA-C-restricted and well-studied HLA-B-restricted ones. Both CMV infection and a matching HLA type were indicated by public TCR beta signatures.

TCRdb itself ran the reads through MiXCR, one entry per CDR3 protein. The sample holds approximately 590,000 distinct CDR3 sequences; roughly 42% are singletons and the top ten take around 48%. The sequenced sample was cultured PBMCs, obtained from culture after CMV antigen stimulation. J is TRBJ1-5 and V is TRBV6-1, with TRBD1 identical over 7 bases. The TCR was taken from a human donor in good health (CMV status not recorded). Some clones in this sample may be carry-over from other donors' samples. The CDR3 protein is CASSEFVGGQASNQPQHF. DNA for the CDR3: TGTGCCAGCAGTGAATTCGTCGGAGGACAGGCTAGCAATCAGCCCCAGCATTTT.